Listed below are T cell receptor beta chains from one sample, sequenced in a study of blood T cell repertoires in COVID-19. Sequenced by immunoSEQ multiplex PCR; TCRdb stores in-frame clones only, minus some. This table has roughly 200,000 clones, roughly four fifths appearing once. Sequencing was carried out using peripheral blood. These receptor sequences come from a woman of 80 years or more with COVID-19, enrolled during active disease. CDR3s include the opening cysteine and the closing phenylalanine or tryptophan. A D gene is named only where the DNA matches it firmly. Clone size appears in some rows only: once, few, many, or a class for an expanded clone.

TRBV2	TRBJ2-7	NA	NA	TGTGCCAGCAGGAACCAGGGGCCCACCTACGAGCAGTACTTC	CASRNQGPTYEQYF
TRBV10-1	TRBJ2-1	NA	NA	TGCGCCAGCAGTGAGTATACCGCGAGCGTCAATGAGCAGTTCTTC	CASSEYTASVNEQFF
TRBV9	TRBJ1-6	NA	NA	TGTGCCAGCAGCCCCGCCGGGAATTCACCCCTCCACTTT	CASSPAGNSPLHF
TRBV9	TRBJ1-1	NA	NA	TGTGCCAGCAGCGTAGCGGTGAACACTGAAGCTTTCTTT	CASSVAVNTEAFF
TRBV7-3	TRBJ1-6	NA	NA	TGTGCCAGCAGCTTAATGGGGGGAGATTCACCCCTCCACTTT	CASSLMGGDSPLHF
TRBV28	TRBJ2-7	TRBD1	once	TGTGCCAGCAGTTTAGGGGACAGGGGATACTACGAGCAGTACTTC	CASSLGDRGYYEQYF
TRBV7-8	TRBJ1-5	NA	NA	TGTGCCAGCAGCCTAGGGCCGGGGCCCCAGCATTTT	CASSLGPGPQHF
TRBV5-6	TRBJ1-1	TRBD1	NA	TGTGCCAGCAGCGAAACAGGGGGAACTGAAGCTTTCTTT	CASSETGGTEAFF
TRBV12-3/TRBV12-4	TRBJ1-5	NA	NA	TGTGCCAGCAGTTTGGTCGGGCCCCAGCATTTT	CASSLVGPQHF
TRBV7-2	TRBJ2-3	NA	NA	TGTGCCAGCAGCCCTCGACTAGGGAGGAAGTATTTT	CASSPRLGRKYF
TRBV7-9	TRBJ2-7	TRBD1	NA	TGTGCCAGCAGCTCCCCAGAGCAGGGGGTTTGGGAGCAGTACTTC	CASSSPEQGVWEQYF
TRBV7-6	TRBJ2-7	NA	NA	TGTGCCAGCAGCTTCGGCACGGGTGCCTACGAGCAGTACTTC	CASSFGTGAYEQYF
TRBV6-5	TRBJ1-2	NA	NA	TGTGCCAGCAGCCCCACGGGGGGGGACCACTATGGCTACACCTTC	CASSPTGGDHYGYTF
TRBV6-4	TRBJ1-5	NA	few	TGTGCCAGCAACCAGGGTTCGGGTCAGCCCCAGCATTTT	CASNQGSGQPQHF
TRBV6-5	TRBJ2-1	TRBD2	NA	TGTGCCAGCAACCCCGGGACTAGCGGGAACAATGAGCAGTTCTTC	CASNPGTSGNNEQFF
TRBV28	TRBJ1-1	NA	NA	TGTGCCAGCAGTTTATGGTTCCCCCGGAAGACTGCTGAAGCTTTCTTT	CASSLWFPRKTAEAFF
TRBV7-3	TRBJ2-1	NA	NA	TGTGCCAGCAGCTTTGGGGCGGACAATGAGCAGTTCTTC	CASSFGADNEQFF
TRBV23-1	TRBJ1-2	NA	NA	TGCGCCAGCAGCAGGGGCTTTCTCTCCTACTCTAACTATGGCTACACCTTC	CASSRGFLSYSNYGYTF
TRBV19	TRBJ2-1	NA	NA	TGTGCCAGCGGGTGGATCGACAATGAGCAGTTCTTC	CASGWIDNEQFF
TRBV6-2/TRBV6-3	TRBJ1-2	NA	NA	TGTGCCAGCAGTCTAACGATTCAGGGCGGCTACACCTTC	CASSLTIQGGYTF
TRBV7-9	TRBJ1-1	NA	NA	TGTGCCAGCAGCTTAGAGAGGGGAGGAGATGCTTTCTTT	CASSLERGGDAFF
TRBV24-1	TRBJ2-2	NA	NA	TGTGCCACCAGGCCAGGCTACACCGGGGAGCTGTTTTTT	CATRPGYTGELFF
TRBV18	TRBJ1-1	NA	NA	TGTGCCAGCTCACCCCGGGAGGGAGGTGGGAACACTGAAGCTTTCTTT	CASSPREGGGNTEAFF
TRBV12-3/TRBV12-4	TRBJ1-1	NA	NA	TGTGCCAGCAGTTACGGGAACACTGAAGCTTTCTTT	CASSYGNTEAFF
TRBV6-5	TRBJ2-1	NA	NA	TGTGCCAGCAGCCTCGGGGTAGCAAGAGAGCAGTTCTTC	CASSLGVAREQFF
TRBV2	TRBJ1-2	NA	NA	TGTGCCAGCAGTGAGCGCTTAAACTATGGCTACACCTTC	CASSERLNYGYTF
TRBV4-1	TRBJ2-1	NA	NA	TGCGCCAGCAGCCCGACCGAGGCTACCTCCTACAATGAGCAGTTCTTC	CASSPTEATSYNEQFF
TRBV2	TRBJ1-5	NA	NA	TGTGCCAGCAGTGATAGGACAGTTAGCAATCAGCCCCAGCATTTT	CASSDRTVSNQPQHF
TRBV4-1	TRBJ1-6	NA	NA	TGCGCCAGCAGCCTGAACCTGTTTAGGTCGGGAGATAATTCACCCCTCCACTTT	CASSLNLFRSGDNSPLHF
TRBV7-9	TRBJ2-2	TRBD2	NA	TGTGCCAGCAGCTTGGGACTAGCCAACACCGGGGAGCTGTTTTTT	CASSLGLANTGELFF